These T cell receptor beta chains were read from a single sample in a study of blood T cell repertoires in COVID-19. Sequencing was performed with immunoSEQ multiplex PCR; in TCRdb, only in-frame clones are kept and a portion is missing. The sample has some 31,000 clones; around 86% are singletons. Specimen: peripheral blood. All receptors derive from a human donor in a cohort sampled during active COVID-19. The donor label of this sample is uncertain. Both conserved end residues are part of each CDR3. A D gene is named only where the DNA matches it firmly. The size field is filled for only some rows; it gives once, few, many or a size class.

cdr3_nt	cdr3_aa	j_call	d_call	clone_size	v_call
TGTGCCAGCAGCGCCTACGCGCTCACCGGGGAGCTGTTTTTT	CASSAYALTGELFF	TRBJ2-2	NA	NA	TRBV9
TGTGCCACAGGGCCTTCCTCCTACGAGCAGTACTTC	CATGPSSYEQYF	TRBJ2-7	NA	NA	TRBV2
TGTGCCAGCAGTTACTCAGGACAGGGAGGCTACGAGCAGTACTTC	CASSYSGQGGYEQYF	TRBJ2-7	TRBD1	NA	TRBV6-5
TGTGCCAGCAGCCAAGTGAGCGGGAGGGCCTCCATAAGCTCCTACGAGCAGTACTTC	CASSQVSGRASISSYEQYF	TRBJ2-7	TRBD2	NA	TRBV4-2
TGTGCCAGCAGCACCCAAGGGCGGGCATCACGGCAGTACTTC	CASSTQGRASRQYF	TRBJ2-7	NA	once	TRBV11-3
TGTGCCAGCCGGACTAGCGGGAGTCATGAGCAGTTCTTC	CASRTSGSHEQFF	TRBJ2-1	TRBD2	NA	TRBV19
TGTGCCAGCTGGAGGTTAGCGGATTACAATGAGCAGTTCTTC	CASWRLADYNEQFF	TRBJ2-1	NA	NA	TRBV27
TGTGCCAGTAGAAAGGCTAGCGGCTCCTACAATGAGCAGTTCTTC	CASRKASGSYNEQFF	TRBJ2-1	TRBD2	NA	TRBV19
TGTGCCAGCAGTACTCTTAGACAGGGGGGCTATGGCTACACCTTC	CASSTLRQGGYGYTF	TRBJ1-2	TRBD1	once	TRBV28
TGTGCCAGCAGTTACTCGACCGGGGGGCGTAGGACTGAAGCTTTCTTT	CASSYSTGGRRTEAFF	TRBJ1-1	NA	NA	TRBV6-5
TGTGCCAGCAGCCCCCGGCGGGGTCCCGGGGGTGGGGAGCTGTTTTTT	CASSPRRGPGGGELFF	TRBJ2-2	NA	NA	TRBV9
TGTGCCAGCAGTTTACCCCCGGGCCGCGGGCCCCTCCACTTT	CASSLPPGRGPLHF	TRBJ1-6	NA	NA	TRBV6-5
TGCAGCGTTGAATTCCCGGGGGGCCACTATGGCTACACCTTC	CSVEFPGGHYGYTF	TRBJ1-2	NA	few	TRBV29-1
TGTGCCTGGAGTGTAGCCAGGGACACTGAAGCTTTCTTT	CAWSVARDTEAFF	TRBJ1-1	NA	NA	TRBV30
TGTGCCAGCAGTACCGCCGGGACAGGGGGCAGGGGCGGGAGGTGGAATGAGCAGTTCTTC	CASSTAGTGGRGGRWNEQFF	TRBJ2-1	TRBD1	NA	TRBV28
TGCGCCAGCAGCTCGACTAGCGGGCTAAGCTCCTACAATGAGCAGTTCTTC	CASSSTSGLSSYNEQFF	TRBJ2-1	TRBD2	NA	TRBV5-1
TGTGCCAGTAGTTTTGGAACAGGCGAGCAGTACTTC	CASSFGTGEQYF	TRBJ2-7	NA	NA	TRBV19
TGTGCCAGCAGTGGATTGGTATTAGCGGAGCAGTTCTTC	CASSGLVLAEQFF	TRBJ2-1	NA	NA	TRBV28
TGTGCCAGCAGCCAAGGATCTAGGTATGAAGCTTTCTTT	CASSQGSRYEAFF	TRBJ1-1	NA	NA	TRBV3-1/TRBV3-2
TGCAGTGCTAGTGGACTAGCGGACACCGGGGAGCTGTTTTTT	CSASGLADTGELFF	TRBJ2-2	TRBD2	NA	TRBV20-1
TGTGCCATCAGTGTACCGGGACAGAATTGGACTAGCGGGAGGTCTTTTTACAATGAGCAGTTCTTC	CAISVPGQNWTSGRSFYNEQFF	TRBJ2-1	TRBD2	NA	TRBV10-3
TGTGCCACCAGAACAGGCTCTGGGGCCAACGTCCTGACTTTC	CATRTGSGANVLTF	TRBJ2-6	NA	NA	TRBV15
TGTGCCAGCGTTGCGACATGGGCGGGCTACGAGCAGTACTTC	CASVATWAGYEQYF	TRBJ2-7	NA	NA	TRBV6-5
TGTGCCAGCAGCACTGGACAGGGAGGTAATGAAAAACTGTTTTTT	CASSTGQGGNEKLFF	TRBJ1-4	TRBD1	NA	TRBV11-3
TGTGCCAGCGCACAGGGGGCGCGGGAGACCCAGTACTTC	CASAQGARETQYF	TRBJ2-5	TRBD1	NA	TRBV5-5
TGCGCCAGCAGCTTTCAGGGGGCGTCAGGTGAAAAACTGTTTTTT	CASSFQGASGEKLFF	TRBJ1-4	TRBD1	once	TRBV5-1
TGCGCCAGCAGGTTCGCCGGGACGAACACCGGGGAGCTGTTTTTT	CASRFAGTNTGELFF	TRBJ2-2	NA	NA	TRBV10-2
TGTGCCACCAGTAGCGGGAGCGAGTTCAATGAGCAGTTCTTC	CATSSGSEFNEQFF	TRBJ2-1	TRBD2	NA	TRBV2
TGTGCCAGTAGCCACAAGGGGTCTCACACTGAAGCTTTCTTT	CASSHKGSHTEAFF	TRBJ1-1	NA	NA	TRBV19
TGTGCCTGGCGGACAGTGCCTGGAAACACCATATATTTT	CAWRTVPGNTIYF	TRBJ1-3	NA	NA	TRBV30
TGTGCCAGCAGCCCTGGACAGGAGGTCGGGCAGTACTTC	CASSPGQEVGQYF	TRBJ2-7	TRBD1	NA	TRBV7-8
TGTGCCAGCAGCGGCGGGGGGTTGGCGGGCACGGGGGCCCAGTACTTC	CASSGGGLAGTGAQYF	TRBJ2-5	TRBD2	NA	TRBV5-4
TGTGCCAGCAGCCAAGATCCACCGGACAGGGGGGGCCAAGAGACCCAGTACTTC	CASSQDPPDRGGQETQYF	TRBJ2-5	TRBD1	NA	TRBV3-1/TRBV3-2
TGCAGTGCCGGGGGTAACACTGAAGCTTTCTTT	CSAGGNTEAFF	TRBJ1-1	NA	NA	TRBV20-1
TGTGCCAGAAGCTTAGAGGGGACTAGCGTAATTTACACAGATACGCAGTATTTT	CARSLEGTSVIYTDTQYF	TRBJ2-3	NA	NA	TRBV7-5
TGTGCCACCAGTGACTCGAGACAGGGTGCGGGTGGCTACACCTTC	CATSDSRQGAGGYTF	TRBJ1-2	TRBD1	NA	TRBV24-1
TGTGCCAGCAGCGTGGGACAGGGCTTCCAAGAGACCCAGTACTTC	CASSVGQGFQETQYF	TRBJ2-5	TRBD1	NA	TRBV5-6
TGTGCCAGCAGACGGGACAGAAATAGCAATCAGCCCCAGCATTTT	CASRRDRNSNQPQHF	TRBJ1-5	TRBD1	NA	TRBV6-1
TGCGCCAGCAGCCCCGGGACATATTACGAGCAGTACTTC	CASSPGTYYEQYF	TRBJ2-7	NA	NA	TRBV10-1
TGTGCCAGCAGCCGAGGTAGCAGGGGGACAGATACGCAGTATTTT	CASSRGSRGTDTQYF	TRBJ2-3	TRBD1	NA	TRBV9
TGTGCCAGCAGCCCAGGTTTGGGGGAGGGGATAGCCAAAAACATTCAGTACTTC	CASSPGLGEGIAKNIQYF	TRBJ2-4	TRBD2	NA	TRBV3-1/TRBV3-2
TGCGCCACCAATCGGACAGGCTACGAGCAGTACTTC	CATNRTGYEQYF	TRBJ2-7	TRBD1	NA	TRBV5-1
TGTGCCAGCAGTTTAACCTGGACTAGCGCCTCCTACAATGAGCAGTTCTTC	CASSLTWTSASYNEQFF	TRBJ2-1	TRBD2	NA	TRBV28
TGTGCCAGCCGGGCGGGAGTCTCCTACGAGCAGTACTTC	CASRAGVSYEQYF	TRBJ2-7	TRBD2	NA	TRBV6-5
TGCGCCAGCAGCTGGGGACTAGCGGGATCTATAGATACGCAGTATTTT	CASSWGLAGSIDTQYF	TRBJ2-3	TRBD2	once	TRBV5-1
TGTGCCAGCAGCTTCACACTAGGCTACAATGAGCAGTTCTTC	CASSFTLGYNEQFF	TRBJ2-1	NA	NA	TRBV27
TGTGCCAGCAGTGCACAGGGGAATTCGCGAGAGACCCAGTACTTC	CASSAQGNSRETQYF	TRBJ2-5	TRBD1	NA	TRBV28
TGTGCCAGCAGGGGACTAGCTCGGCAGTACTTC	CASRGLARQYF	TRBJ2-7	TRBD2	NA	TRBV2
TGTGCCACCAGTGGGAGACAGGGGCCCGCAGATACGCAGTATTTT	CATSGRQGPADTQYF	TRBJ2-3	TRBD1	few	TRBV24-1
TGTGCCAGCAGCTCCCGAACAGGGGGCCTTGGAGCTTTCTTT	CASSSRTGGLGAFF	TRBJ1-1	TRBD1	NA	TRBV7-9